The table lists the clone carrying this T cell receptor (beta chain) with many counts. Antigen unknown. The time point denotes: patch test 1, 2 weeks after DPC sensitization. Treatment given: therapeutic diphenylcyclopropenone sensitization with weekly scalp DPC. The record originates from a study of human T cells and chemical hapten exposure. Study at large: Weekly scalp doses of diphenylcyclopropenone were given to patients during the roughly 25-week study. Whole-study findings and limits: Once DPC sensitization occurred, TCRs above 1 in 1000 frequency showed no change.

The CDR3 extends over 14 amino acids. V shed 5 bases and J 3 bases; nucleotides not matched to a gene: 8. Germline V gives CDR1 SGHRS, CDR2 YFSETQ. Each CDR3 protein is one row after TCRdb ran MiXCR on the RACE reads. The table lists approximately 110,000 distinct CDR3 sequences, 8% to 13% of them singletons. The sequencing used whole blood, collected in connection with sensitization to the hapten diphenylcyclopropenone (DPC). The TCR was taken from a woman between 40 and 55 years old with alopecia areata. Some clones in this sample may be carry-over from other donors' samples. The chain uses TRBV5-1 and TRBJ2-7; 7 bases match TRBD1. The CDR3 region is CASSPDRVSYEQYF. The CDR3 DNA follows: TGCGCCAGCAGTCCCGACAGGGTGAGCTACGAGCAGTACTTC. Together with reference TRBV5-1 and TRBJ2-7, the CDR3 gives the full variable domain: KAGVTQTPRYLIKTRGQQVTLSCSPISGHRSVSWYQQTPGQGLQFLFEYFSETQRNKGNFPGRFSGRQFSNSRSEMNVSTLELGDSALYLCASSPDRVSYEQYFGPGTRLTVT.